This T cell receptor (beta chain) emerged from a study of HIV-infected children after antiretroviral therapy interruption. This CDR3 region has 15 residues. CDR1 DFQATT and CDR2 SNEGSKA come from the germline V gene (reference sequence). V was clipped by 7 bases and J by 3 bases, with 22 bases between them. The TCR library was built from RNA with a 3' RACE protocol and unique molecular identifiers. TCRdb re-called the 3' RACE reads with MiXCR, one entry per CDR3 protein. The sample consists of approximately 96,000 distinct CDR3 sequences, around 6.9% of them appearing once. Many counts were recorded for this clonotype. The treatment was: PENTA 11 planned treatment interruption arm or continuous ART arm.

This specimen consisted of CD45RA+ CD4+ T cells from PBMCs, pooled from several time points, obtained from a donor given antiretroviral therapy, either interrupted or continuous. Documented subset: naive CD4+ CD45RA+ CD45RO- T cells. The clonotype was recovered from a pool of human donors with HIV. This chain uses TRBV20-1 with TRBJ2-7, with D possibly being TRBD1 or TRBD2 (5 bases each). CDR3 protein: CSVLGTPGTGYEQYF. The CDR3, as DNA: TGCAGTGTTCTTGGAACACCCGGGACCGGCTACGAGCAGTACTTC.